A selection of T cell receptor beta chains follows, all from one sample in a study of OX40 agonist ivuxolimab in advanced cancers. TCRdb's copy holds only in-frame clones and misses some; the assay was immunoSEQ multiplex PCR. The top ten hold roughly 1.1% of the sample, which has around 71,000 clones, about 88% seen once. The sample was CD4+ or CD8+ T cells sorted from blood, taken in a trial of the OX40 agonist ivuxolimab. Receptors were obtained from an adult with an advanced solid tumor such as melanoma, head and neck, liver or kidney cancer. Both conserved end residues are part of each CDR3. A D gene is named only where the DNA matches it firmly. Not every row has a clone size; where given, it reads once, few, many or a size class.

clone_size	j_call	d_call	v_call	cdr3_aa	cdr3_nt
-	TRBJ2-3	TRBD1	TRBV19	CASRGGQGRATQYF	TGTGCCAGTAGAGGCGGACAGGGTCGAGCTACGCAGTATTTT
few	TRBJ2-7	-	TRBV6-1	CASSEVPSGTYEQYF	TGTGCCAGCAGTGAAGTTCCTTCGGGAACCTACGAGCAGTACTTC
-	TRBJ2-7	-	TRBV7-2	CASSQAGGEQYF	TGTGCCAGCTCCCAAGCCGGGGGCGAGCAGTACTTC
-	TRBJ1-1	-	TRBV7-3	CASSITGNTEAFF	TGTGCCAGCAGCATAACAGGGAACACTGAAGCTTTCTTT
-	TRBJ1-1	-	TRBV4-1	CASSQDTGTRAAFF	TGCGCCAGCAGCCAAGATACCGGCACCCGGGCAGCTTTCTTT
-	TRBJ2-2	TRBD2	TRBV4-3	CASSQDLWGGPGGELFF	TGCGCCAGCAGCCAAGATCTTTGGGGAGGGCCGGGCGGGGAGCTGTTTTTT
-	TRBJ2-1	-	TRBV9	CASSVMQNNEQFF	TGTGCCAGCAGCGTAATGCAGAACAATGAGCAGTTCTTC
-	TRBJ2-5	-	TRBV5-1	CASSLAGKETQYF	TGCGCCAGCAGCTTGGCTGGGAAAGAGACCCAGTACTTC
-	TRBJ1-1	-	TRBV5-4	CASSFTGNPEAFF	TGTGCCAGCAGCTTTACGGGAAACCCTGAAGCTTTCTTT
-	TRBJ2-7	-	TRBV4-1	CASSPRLDSYSYEQYF	TGCGCCAGCAGCCCGCGTTTGGACAGCTACTCCTACGAGCAGTACTTC
-	TRBJ2-1	TRBD2	TRBV11-1	CASSKLRGLAGVKQFF	TGTGCCAGCAGCAAACTCCGGGGACTAGCGGGAGTTAAGCAGTTCTTC
-	TRBJ2-1	-	TRBV6-4	CASPRGQFYNEQFF	TGTGCCAGCCCCAGGGGACAATTCTACAATGAGCAGTTCTTC
many	TRBJ2-7	TRBD2	TRBV10-3	CAISETSGSYEQYF	TGTGCCATCAGTGAGACTAGCGGCTCCTACGAGCAGTACTTC
-	TRBJ1-1	-	TRBV18	CASSRAGSTEAFF	TGTGCCAGCTCACGAGCAGGATCCACTGAAGCTTTCTTT
few	TRBJ1-2	-	TRBV7-9	CASSLDSYGYTF	TGTGCCAGCAGCCTCGACAGCTATGGCTACACCTTC
-	TRBJ2-5	TRBD2	TRBV30	CAWSWTSGLQETQYF	TGTGCCTGGAGTTGGACTAGCGGCCTACAAGAGACCCAGTACTTC
-	TRBJ1-4	-	TRBV4-2	CASSQDTPGRGWGEKLFF	TGTGCCAGCAGCCAAGATACCCCCGGCAGGGGTTGGGGTGAAAAACTGTTTTTT
-	TRBJ1-2	-	TRBV11-2	CASSPDSGYGYTF	TGTGCCAGCAGCCCCGACAGCGGCTATGGCTACACCTTC
-	TRBJ2-7	-	TRBV30	CAWSDRDSSYEQYF	TGTGCCTGGAGTGACCGGGACTCCTCCTACGAGCAGTACTTC
-	TRBJ1-1	TRBD1	TRBV7-3	CASSSGTGLNTEAFF	TGTGCCAGCAGCTCTGGGACAGGATTGAACACTGAAGCTTTCTTT
few	TRBJ1-2	-	TRBV4-2	CASSQGLGASGGYTF	TGTGCCAGCAGCCAAGGTCTTGGGGCTTCGGGCGGCTACACCTTC
-	TRBJ2-7	-	TRBV14	CASSQDRTGPWDEQYF	TGTGCCAGCAGCCAAGACCGGACGGGGCCCTGGGACGAGCAGTACTTC
-	TRBJ2-1	-	TRBV6-1	CASSVSWGNNEQFF	TGTGCCAGCAGTGTATCTTGGGGCAACAATGAGCAGTTCTTC
-	TRBJ1-1	-	TRBV28	CASSPSRGWGTEAFF	TGTGCCAGCAGTCCTAGTCGGGGATGGGGCACTGAAGCTTTCTTT
-	TRBJ2-3	-	TRBV5-4	CASSLGVGTDTQYF	TGTGCCAGCAGCTTGGGAGTGGGTACAGATACGCAGTATTTT
-	TRBJ1-3	-	TRBV6-6	CASNRQRSSGNTIYF	TGTGCCAGCAACCGTCAACGGAGCTCTGGAAACACCATATATTTT
-	TRBJ2-3	-	TRBV30	CAWSVTDTQYF	TGTGCCTGGAGTGTAACAGATACGCAGTATTTT
-	TRBJ2-1	TRBD2	TRBV19	CASSMKASGRGEQFF	TGTGCCAGTAGTATGAAGGCTAGCGGGAGGGGTGAGCAGTTCTTC
-	TRBJ1-1	-	TRBV10-3	CAISEPDKNTEAFF	TGTGCCATCAGTGAGCCGGACAAGAACACTGAAGCTTTCTTT
-	TRBJ2-7	-	TRBV27	CASSRTQISLYEQYF	TGTGCCAGCAGTAGAACACAGATATCTCTCTACGAGCAGTACTTC
-	TRBJ1-5	TRBD1	TRBV28	CASSTGGYQPQHF	TGTGCCAGCAGTACAGGGGGCTATCAGCCCCAGCATTTT
-	TRBJ2-7	-	TRBV30	CATTHKSSYEQYF	TGTGCCACGACTCACAAAAGCTCCTACGAGCAGTACTTC
-	TRBJ1-2	-	TRBV7-2	CASSLLLDSPYGYTF	TGTGCCAGCAGCTTATTGCTCGACTCACCCTATGGCTACACCTTC
-	TRBJ2-1	TRBD2	TRBV28	CASSPSGSLNNEQFF	TGTGCCAGCAGCCCCAGCGGGAGTCTAAACAATGAGCAGTTCTTC
-	TRBJ2-7	-	TRBV7-3	CASSLSPGPSYEQYF	TGTGCCAGCAGCTTAAGCCCAGGGCCCTCCTACGAGCAGTACTTC
-	TRBJ2-2	-	TRBV5-1	CASSLASGWPGELFF	TGCGCCAGCAGCTTGGCCTCGGGGTGGCCCGGGGAGCTGTTTTTT
-	TRBJ2-1	-	TRBV5-1	CASSLLTPRDDEQFF	TGCGCCAGCAGCCTTCTAACGCCCAGGGACGATGAGCAGTTCTTC
-	TRBJ2-5	TRBD2	TRBV9	CASSVVEREGQETQYF	TGTGCCAGCAGCGTAGTCGAGCGGGAGGGCCAAGAGACCCAGTACTTC
-	TRBJ2-7	-	TRBV2	CASSENTLEGSF	TGTGCCAGCAGTGAGAATACCCTCGAGGGCAGCTTC
-	TRBJ1-1	TRBD1	TRBV27	CASSSNNRGEAFF	TGTGCCAGCAGTTCGAACAACAGGGGAGAAGCTTTCTTT
-	TRBJ1-5	-	TRBV18	CASSPRQDTRQPQHF	TGTGCCAGCTCACCACGACAGGACACGAGGCAGCCCCAGCATTTT
-	TRBJ2-7	-	TRBV5-6	CASSWDGNSYEQYF	TGTGCCAGCAGCTGGGACGGTAACTCCTACGAGCAGTACTTC
-	TRBJ1-6	TRBD1	TRBV29-1	CSVAGTAPNSPLHF	TGCAGCGTCGCCGGGACAGCCCCCAATTCACCCCTCCACTTT